These 32 T cell receptor beta chains share one sample of origin, sequenced in a study of identical twins. MiXCR, applied by TCRdb to the 5' RACE reads, yields one record per CDR3 protein. The repertoire consists of 690,000 or so distinct CDR3 sequences, with 8.6% occurring once and the leading ten covering 0.75% to 1%. This sample was also put to use in a study of yellow fever vaccine responses in identical twins.

Sequencing used PBMCs. Receptors were obtained from a woman in her late teens or twenties in good health.

This clonotype was counted many times. The rearrangement uses TRBV29-1 and TRBJ2-3; possibly TRBD1 for D (5 bases). This CDR3 contains 12 residues. V lost 2 bases, J lost 3 bases, and 6 bases lay in between. Per germline, CDR1 SQVTM and CDR2 ANQGSEA. The CDR3 loop reads CSVEQGTDTQYF. As DNA, the CDR3 is TGCAGCGTTGAACAGGGAACAGATACGCAGTATTTT.

This clonotype turned up a few times. V and J are TRBV6-2 or TRBV6-3 and TRBJ2-1; the match to TRBD2 covers 11 bases. Germline V gives CDR1 MNHEY, CDR2 SVGEGT. Trimming cost V 4 bases and J 9 bases; bases outside gene matches: 8. CDR3 length: 15 residues. The CDR3 sequence: CASSSYLAGGGEQFF. DNA for the CDR3: TGTGCCAGCAGTTCCTATTTAGCGGGAGGGGGTGAGCAGTTCTTC.

This clonotype was observed a single time. V usage is TRBV6-4 and J usage is TRBJ2-1; the match to TRBD1 covers 8 bases. V trimming: 4 bases; J trimming: 6 bases; junction bases outside the gene matches: 5. CDR1 and CDR2 from the germline V gene are MRHNA and SNTAGT. This CDR3 comprises 14 residues. In DNA, the CDR3 is TGTGCCAGCAGTGGACAGGGGCAGTCCAATGAGCAGTTCTTC. Translated, it gives CASSGQGQSNEQFF.

Ten or more counts support this clonotype. The chain links TRBV9 to TRBJ1-5, with unresolved D. The CDR3 runs to 13 residues. V dropped 0 bases and J dropped 3 bases, with 4 bases sitting between them. Germline-derived CDR1 and CDR2 are SGDLS and YYNGEE. CDR3 residues: CASSVGPNQPQHF. CDR3 in DNA: TGTGCCAGCAGCGTAGGACCCAATCAGCCCCAGCATTTT.

This clonotype was detected a few times. This chain links TRBV5-6 with TRBJ2-1; D is unresolved. Trimming removed 1 base at V and 8 bases at J, with 22 bases between. The length of the CDR3 is 17 residues. Germline V gene sequence: CDR1 SGHDT, CDR2 YYEEEE. CDR3 coding DNA: TGTGCCAGCAGCTTGACGACCTACCAGCTTAGTTGGGATGAGCAGTTCTTC. Amino acid sequence: CASSLTTYQLSWDEQFF.

This clonotype was detected many times. The chain combines TRBV29-1 with TRBJ2-7, with D perhaps matching TRBD1 (6 bases). This CDR3 spans 13 amino acids. Germline V gene data show CDR1 as SQVTM and CDR2 as ANQGSEA. Trimming cost V 4 bases and J 0 bases, with 10 bases left between them. Here the CDR3 reads CSVGTASSYEQYF. CDR3 coding DNA: TGCAGCGTTGGGACAGCCAGCTCCTACGAGCAGTACTTC.

In its sample, this clonotype was seen a few times. The chain combines TRBV5-6 with TRBJ1-6; 7 nucleotides agree with TRBD1. From germline, CDR1 is SGHDT and CDR2 YYEEEE. The J segment lost 2 bases and the V segment lost 5 bases, leaving 4 bases of the junction unmatched. The CDR3 is 15 residues long. CDR3 region: CASRLGQAYNSPLHF. The CDR3 region has the DNA TGTGCCAGCAGACTAGGACAGGCCTATAATTCACCCCTCCACTTT. Variable domain in full (rest from reference TRBV5-6 and TRBJ1-6): DAGVTQSPTHLIKTRGQQVTLRCSPKSGHDTVSWYQQALGQGPQFIFQYYEEEERQRGNFPDRFSGHQFPNYSSELNVNALLLGDSALYLCASRLGQAYNSPLHFGNGTRLTVT.

The gene calls are TRBV6-1 and TRBJ2-1, with TRBD2 identical over 7 bases. Germline V gene lookup returns CDR1 MNHNS and CDR2 SASEGT. The trim removed 6 bases at V and 8 bases at J, leaving 16 bases unmatched. The CDR3 is 16 amino acids. The CDR3 here is CASSPRAGEPSDEQFF. The CDR3 bases are TGTGCCAGCAGCCCGCGTGCGGGGGAGCCCTCGGATGAGCAGTTCTTC.

This clonotype was counted a few times. This chain connects TRBV7-9 to TRBJ1-1; D is perhaps TRBD1 (6 bases). V lost 6 bases to trimming and J lost 1 base, with 9 bases between them. The CDR3 extends over 13 amino acids. Germline-derived CDR1 and CDR2 are SEHNR and FQNEAQ (reference sequence). CDR3 DNA: TGTGCCAGCAGACGGACAGAGAACACTGAAGCTTTCTTT. Translation: CASRRTENTEAFF.

V and J are TRBV9 and TRBJ2-3, with 9 bases fitting TRBD2. The CDR3 is made up of 17 amino acids. CDR1 and CDR2 from the germline V gene are SGDLS and YYNGEE. V lost 5 bases to trimming and J lost 2 bases; unmatched junction nucleotides: 12. As DNA, the CDR3 is TGTGCCAGCAGAGCAAATCCGGGACTAGCCCCCACAGATACGCAGTATTTT. This codes for CASRANPGLAPTDTQYF. The full variable domain, completed using reference TRBV9 and TRBJ2-3, is DSGVTQTPKHLITATGQRVTLRCSPRSGDLSVYWYQQSLDQGLQFLIQYYNGEERAKGNILERFSAQQFPDLHSELNLSSLELGDSALYFCASRANPGLAPTDTQYFGPGTRLTVL.

The chain uses TRBV20-1 and TRBJ2-7; D possibly corresponds to TRBD2 (5 bases). Germline-derived CDR1 and CDR2 are DFQATT and SNEGSKA (reference sequence). CDR3 length: 14 residues. V gave up 1 base and J gave up 0 bases, with 10 bases separating them. The CDR3: CSARVSGSSYEQYF. The CDR3 nucleotides read TGCAGTGCTAGAGTAAGCGGTAGCTCCTACGAGCAGTACTTC.

The J gene is TRBJ1-2, the V gene TRBV28; 9 bases map to TRBD1. Germline-derived CDR1 and CDR2 are MDHEN and SYDVKM. J was trimmed by 4 bases and V by 6 bases; bases with no gene match: 9. This CDR3 region has 15 residues. The CDR3 protein is CASRRQGERTYGYTF. The CDR3 DNA sequence: TGTGCCAGCAGGAGACAGGGGGAGAGGACCTATGGCTACACCTTC.

In its sample, this clonotype was seen many times. The chain carries TRBV3-1 and TRBJ1-1; D not certain. This CDR3 is built from 14 residues. The V and J ends lost 2 bases and 6 bases respectively, with 13 bases between them. Germline V gives CDR1 LGHDT, CDR2 YNNKEL (reference sequence). The CDR3 protein is CASSQKVSWPEAFF. Written as DNA, the CDR3 is TGTGCCAGCAGCCAAAAGGTCAGTTGGCCTGAAGCTTTCTTT.

This clonotype was seen ten or more times. The J gene is TRBJ2-1, the V gene TRBV3-1; 8 bases match TRBD2. The CDR3 extends over 15 amino acids. Looked up from germline, CDR1 is LGHDT and CDR2 is YNNKEL (reference sequence). J lost 8 bases, V lost 3 bases, and 9 bases had no gene match. The CDR3 region is CASSHYRGGTDEQFF. The CDR3, as DNA: TGTGCCAGCAGCCATTATCGGGGGGGTACGGATGAGCAGTTCTTC.

The chain employs TRBV12-3 or TRBV12-4 and TRBJ2-7, with 8 bases that match TRBD1. The CDR3 has 13 amino acids. V was clipped by 7 bases and J by 3 bases; unmatched bases: 5. CDR3 sequence (DNA): TGTGCCAGCACTCCAGGGGGCTACTACGAGCAGTACTTC. Protein sequence: CASTPGGYYEQYF.

The V call is TRBV11-2, the J call TRBJ2-7; D is tentatively TRBD1 or TRBD2 (6 bases each). CDR3 size: 15 residues. Trimming took off 5 bases at V and 2 bases at J, with 16 bases between the two ends. The V gene's germline CDR1 is SGHAT and CDR2 FQNNGV. CDR3 sequence (DNA): TGTGCCAGCAGCGGGGGGCCGACGGCCGCCTACGAGCAGTACTTC. Its protein product is CASSGGPTAAYEQYF.

This clonotype was seen more than once but under ten times. The gene calls are TRBV12-3 or TRBV12-4 and TRBJ2-7; 9 bases are a match to TRBD1. The junction had 7 bases not matched to a gene; V was cut back by 8 bases and J by 2 bases. The CDR3 sequence is 14 residues long. This CDR3 is CASPSGTGPYEQYF. DNA of the CDR3: TGTGCCAGCCCCTCCGGGACAGGGCCCTACGAGCAGTACTTC.

This clonotype has ten or more counts. The V gene is TRBV5-1, the J gene TRBJ1-6; D call uncertain. CDR3 length: 14 amino acids. CDR1 SGHRS and CDR2 YFSETQ come from the germline V gene. V was cut by 0 bases and J by 6 bases, with 7 bases left in between. The CDR3 DNA follows: TGCGCCAGCAGCTTGGGCCAGCCTAATTCACCCCTCCACTTT. Protein: CASSLGQPNSPLHF.

The V call is TRBV12-3 or TRBV12-4, the J call TRBJ1-1; unclear D gene. The CDR3 length is 11 residues. V was clipped by 2 bases and J by 11 bases, with 9 bases between them. CDR3 DNA: TGTGCCAGCAGTTTACGGGATACGGCTTTCTTT. It yields the protein CASSLRDTAFF.

Many counts were recorded for this clonotype. V usage is TRBV15 and J usage is TRBJ1-4, with D perhaps matching TRBD1 (6 bases). The CDR3 runs 17 residues. Trimming left V 0 bases short and J 2 bases short, with 13 bases between. Germline lookup yields CDR1 LNHNV and CDR2 YYDKDF (reference sequence). The CDR3 region is CATSRDPNRATNEKLFF. CDR3 coding DNA: TGTGCCACCAGCAGAGATCCCAACAGGGCGACTAATGAAAAACTGTTTTTT.

For this clonotype: The junction departs from the called germline gene at one end, perhaps through a read error. The chain links TRBV12-3 or TRBV12-4 to TRBJ2-2, with 8 bases identical to TRBD1. The CDR3 consists of 18 residues. CDR3 in DNA: TGTGCCATCAGTTTTGGGGCGGGACAGGCGGCGAACACCGGGGAGCTGTTTTTT. Translating it yields CAISFGAGQAANTGELFF.

V usage is TRBV2 and J usage is TRBJ2-5; 9 bases line up with TRBD2. CDR1 is SNHLY and CDR2 is FYNNEI in the germline V gene. This CDR3 region has 15 residues. J lost 1 base, V lost 4 bases, and 4 bases had no gene match. Written as DNA, the CDR3 is TGTGCCAGCAGTGGAAGCGGGGGGCCCCAAGAGACCCAGTACTTC. This gives the protein CASSGSGGPQETQYF.

The chain has TRBV9 and TRBJ2-7; D may correspond to TRBD1 or TRBD2 (6 bases each). Germline CDR1 and CDR2: SGDLS and YYNGEE. CDR3 length: 14 residues. V was shortened by 0 bases and J by 3 bases, with 10 bases between the two germline ends. CDR3 nucleotide sequence: TGTGCCAGCAGCGTAGAGGGGGGTTACTACGAGCAGTACTTC. This sequence encodes CASSVEGGYYEQYF.

In this sample, this clonotype turned up many times. The gene calls are TRBV5-1 and TRBJ1-1; tentative D call: TRBD1 (5 bases). The CDR3 covers 13 residues. The germline CDR1 and CDR2 sequences are SGHRS and YFSETQ. The V end was cut by 8 bases, the J end by 4 bases, with 15 bases between. The CDR3 region is CASMIGHSTEAFF. The CDR3 coding sequence is TGCGCCAGTATGATTGGACACAGCACTGAAGCTTTCTTT.

In this sample, this clonotype turned up a few times. One junction end does not reproduce the germline sequence, and a read error may be involved. The V call is TRBV7-2, the J call TRBJ2-7; 7 bases fit TRBD2. The V gene's germline CDR1 is SGHTA and CDR2 FQGNSA. This CDR3 comprises 14 residues. The CDR3 DNA sequence: TGTGCCAGCAGCACACCGGGACTATCCTTCGAGCAGTACTTC. It is translated as CASSTPGLSFEQYF.

This chain links TRBV20-1 with TRBJ2-1, with 11 positions matching TRBD2. The germline gives CDR1 DFQATT, CDR2 SNEGSKA (reference sequence). The CDR3 extends over 15 amino acids. The J segment lost 5 bases and the V segment lost 1 base, leaving 4 bases of the junction unmatched. The CDR3: CSARGVAGGNNEQFF. The CDR3 DNA reads TGCAGTGCTAGAGGGGTAGCGGGAGGGAACAATGAGCAGTTCTTC.

This clonotype was detected a few times. The chain joins TRBV20-1 to TRBJ2-1; D assignment may be TRBD1 or TRBD2 (5 bases each). Germline V CDR1 and CDR2: DFQATT, SNEGSKA (reference sequence). The CDR3 consists of 15 residues. Trimming pared 6 bases from V and 7 bases from J, leaving 22 bases between. CDR3 loop: CSAHYLGTNRNEQFF. The CDR3 DNA is TGCAGTGCCCATTATTTGGGGACGAACCGAAATGAGCAGTTCTTC.

This clonotype was seen a handful of times. The chain links TRBV6-5 to TRBJ2-5; D gene unclear. Germline CDR1 MNHEY, CDR2 SVGAGI. CDR3 size: 15 residues. V lost 2 bases and J lost 2, with 12 bases in between. The CDR3 coding sequence is TGTGCCAGCAGTTACCCTCGATTGGGACAAGAGACCCAGTACTTC. Its translation: CASSYPRLGQETQYF.

This chain links TRBV14 with TRBJ2-1; 9 nucleotides match TRBD2. Per germline, CDR1 SGHDN and CDR2 FVKESK. V gave up 1 base and J gave up 10 bases; unmatched junction bases: 2. The CDR3 is 13 residues long. The CDR3 region is CASSQVLAGEQFF. CDR3 coding DNA: TGTGCCAGCAGCCAAGTTCTAGCGGGGGAGCAGTTCTTC.

This clonotype has a count of ten or more. The chain uses TRBV18 and TRBJ2-7, with a tentative D call TRBD1 (6 bases). V was clipped by 3 bases and J by 0 bases, with 18 bases between them. CDR1 and CDR2 from the germline V gene are KGHSH and LQKENI. CDR3 length equals 17 residues. CDR3 coding DNA: TGTGCCAGCTCACCCTCGGCGGACAGCTTCAGCTCCTACGAGCAGTACTTC. It yields the protein CASSPSADSFSSYEQYF. Drawing the rest from reference TRBV18 and TRBJ2-7, the complete variable domain is NAGVMQNPRHLVRRRGQEARLRCSPMKGHSHVYWYRQLPEEGLKFMVYLQKENIIDESGMPKERFSAEFPKEGPSILRIQQVVRGDSAAYFCASSPSADSFSSYEQYFGPGTRLTVT.

A few counts support this clonotype. This chain links TRBV7-2 with TRBJ2-3; D uncertain. CDR3 length: 13 amino acids. Germline lookup yields CDR1 SGHTA and CDR2 FQGNSA. V was shortened by 4 bases and J by 2 bases, with 7 bases between the two germline ends. For the CDR3, the DNA is TGTGCCAGCAGCTACCTCTTCACAGATACGCAGTATTTT. Amino acid sequence: CASSYLFTDTQYF.

This chain links TRBV5-1 with TRBJ2-2; 11 bases are a match to TRBD1. This CDR3 is 18 amino acids long. The germline gives CDR1 SGHRS, CDR2 YFSETQ. V lost 3 bases, J lost 5 bases, and 12 bases stayed unmatched. The CDR3 reads CASSSGQGEEAPTGELFF. The CDR3 DNA follows: TGCGCCAGCAGCTCGGGACAGGGGGAAGAGGCACCTACCGGGGAGCTGTTTTTT.